This T cell receptor beta chain stems from a study of CD4 and CD8 cells across lung adenocarcinoma regions. CDR1 SGHVS and CDR2 FNYEAQ come from the germline V gene. The CDR3 loop spans 14 amino acids. Germline trimming cut 4 bases from V and 7 bases from J; bases unmatched to any gene: 2. This clonotype has ten or more counts. TCRdb re-called the PCR reads through MiXCR, storing one row per CDR3 protein. Altogether around 12,000 distinct CDR3 sequences are present, around three fifths being singletons, with the ten largest covering around 36%. The patients had localized lung adenocarcinoma, a non-small cell subtype.

Sequenced: CD8+ T cells from the margin of a lung tumor. The receptor comes from a female donor with lung adenocarcinoma. The CD4 and CD8 labels of this study may be unreliable. The chain carries TRBV7-6 and TRBJ1-6; TRBD1 matches 9 bases. CDR3: CASSSGTGNSPLHF. The CDR3 DNA reads as TGTGCCAGCAGCTCCGGGACAGGGAATTCACCCCTCCACTTT.